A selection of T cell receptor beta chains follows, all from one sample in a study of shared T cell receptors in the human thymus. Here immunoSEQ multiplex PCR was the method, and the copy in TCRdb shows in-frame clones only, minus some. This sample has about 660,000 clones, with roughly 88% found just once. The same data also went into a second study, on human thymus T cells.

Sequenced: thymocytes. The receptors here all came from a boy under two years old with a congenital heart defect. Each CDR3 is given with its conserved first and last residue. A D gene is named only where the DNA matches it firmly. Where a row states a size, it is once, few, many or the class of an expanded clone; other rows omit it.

TGTGCCAGCAGTCCACAGGGTGGAAACACCATATATTTT	CASSPQGGNTIYF	NA	TRBV28	TRBJ1-3	NA
TGTGCTAGTGGTTTGGGGGCAGGGAACACTGAAGCTTTCTTT	CASGLGAGNTEAFF	NA	TRBV12-5	TRBJ1-1	NA
TGTGCCAGCAGTGCGCAAAGGCGGGAGCTCTACGAGCAGTACTTC	CASSAQRRELYEQYF	NA	TRBV6-5	TRBJ2-7	TRBD2
TGTGCCAGCGTTTGCAGGTCTGTGGTGGCTTTCTTT	CASVCRSVVAFF	once	TRBV14	TRBJ1-1	NA
TGTGCCAGCAGTGGCGGGCTGACAGGGGTCAACGAGCAGTACTTC	CASSGGLTGVNEQYF	NA	TRBV25-1	TRBJ2-7	TRBD1
TGTGCCAGCAGTACCCGGGGGGGGGCCGGAGAATTGTTTTTT	CASSTRGGAGELFF	once	TRBV6-1	TRBJ1-4	NA
TGTGCCATCAGTGGAGGAGGGAAGAACACTGAAGCTTTCTTT	CAISGGGKNTEAFF	NA	TRBV10-3	TRBJ1-1	NA
TGTGCCAGCAGTTTGGACAGGGGAAACACCATATATTTT	CASSLDRGNTIYF	few	TRBV27	TRBJ1-3	TRBD1
TGTGCCAGCACCTCCGACGTTGCGGGAGTAGGGTACGAGCAGTACTTC	CASTSDVAGVGYEQYF	once	TRBV7-9	TRBJ2-7	TRBD2
TGTGCCAGCACAATAGCGGGAGGTTTGGAGACCCAGTACTTC	CASTIAGGLETQYF	NA	TRBV2	TRBJ2-5	TRBD2
TGTGCCAGTAGTATAGATCGCTACGAGCAGTACTTC	CASSIDRYEQYF	NA	TRBV19	TRBJ2-7	NA
TGTGCCAGTAGTCCAAACTCAGGCACGCAGTACTTC	CASSPNSGTQYF	NA	TRBV19	TRBJ2-7	NA
TGCGCCAGCAGCCCCAGCTCAGGGGGTCGGGGACTGTGGACGTACGAGCAGTACTTC	CASSPSSGGRGLWTYEQYF	NA	TRBV4-1	TRBJ2-7	NA
TGTGCCAGCAGTCTTGGGACTAGCGGCGCCTACGAGCAGTACTTC	CASSLGTSGAYEQYF	NA	TRBV28	TRBJ2-7	TRBD2
TGTGCCAGCAGCTGGGACAGGACACAGTACAATGAGCAGTTCTTC	CASSWDRTQYNEQFF	NA	TRBV14	TRBJ2-1	TRBD1
TGTGCAAGTCGCTTAGTGCGCGAGTCCTACAATGAGCAGTTCTTC	CASRLVRESYNEQFF	NA	TRBV12-2	TRBJ2-1	NA
TGTGCCTGGAGTGTAAACAGGCCGGATGGGGCCAACGTCCTGACTTTC	CAWSVNRPDGANVLTF	NA	TRBV30	TRBJ2-6	NA
TGTGCCAGCAGTCCCGACAGGGGCTCTTTTCACGAGCAGTACTTC	CASSPDRGSFHEQYF	NA	TRBV6-5	TRBJ2-7	TRBD1
TGTGCCAGCAGCCCAGAGCGGGAGGGCGGGAGCGAGCAGTACTTC	CASSPEREGGSEQYF	NA	TRBV11-2	TRBJ2-7	TRBD2
TGTGCCAGCAGCTTAGAGTCGGAGTACAATGAGCAGTTCTTC	CASSLESEYNEQFF	once	TRBV11-3	TRBJ2-1	NA
TGTGCCTGGAGTGTACTTGGGGGCCGGGGAAACACCATATATTTT	CAWSVLGGRGNTIYF	NA	TRBV30	TRBJ1-3	NA
TGTGCCAGTAGTATAGATTTGGCCACGACAATACGTGGCTACACCTTC	CASSIDLATTIRGYTF	NA	TRBV19	TRBJ1-2	NA
TGTGCCAGCAGCCGACAGGATGGGCTGTTTTTT	CASSRQDGLFF	NA	TRBV6-6	TRBJ2-2	NA
TGTGCCAGCAGCTTGAAAGCGGAAAATTCACCCCTCCACTTT	CASSLKAENSPLHF	NA	TRBV5-6	TRBJ1-6	NA
TGTGCCAGCAGCCCAGGAAGGGACAGGGGTTCCCCAATGAACACTGAAGCTTTCTTT	CASSPGRDRGSPMNTEAFF	NA	TRBV11-1	TRBJ1-1	TRBD1
TGTGCCAGCAGTGAATGGACAGGTGTTGAGCAGTACTTC	CASSEWTGVEQYF	NA	TRBV25-1	TRBJ2-7	TRBD1
TGTGCCAGCCGTGGTTGGGACACTTCCTCTGGGGCCAACGTCCTGACTTTC	CASRGWDTSSGANVLTF	NA	TRBV28	TRBJ2-6	NA
TGTGCCAGCAGCTTAGTTGGGACTAGCGGGAGGTCCCCTAACAATGAGCAGTTCTTC	CASSLVGTSGRSPNNEQFF	NA	TRBV7-8	TRBJ2-1	TRBD2
TGCAGCGTTGCGGGGGAGTACGAGCAGTACTTC	CSVAGEYEQYF	NA	TRBV29-1	TRBJ2-7	NA
TGTGCCAGCAGCTCCACAGGGGCCCTCCACTCCTACGAGCAGTACTTC	CASSSTGALHSYEQYF	NA	TRBV7-9	TRBJ2-7	TRBD1
TGCAGCGTTGAACGGACTAACGAAGCTTTCTTT	CSVERTNEAFF	NA	TRBV29-1	TRBJ1-1	NA
TGTGCCAGTAGCCCAGGGGAGGGCAACTACGAGCAGTACTTC	CASSPGEGNYEQYF	NA	TRBV19	TRBJ2-7	NA
TGCAGCGTTTTGACTAGCGGGAGGTACGAGCAGTACTTC	CSVLTSGRYEQYF	NA	TRBV29-1	TRBJ2-7	TRBD2
TGTGCCAGCAGTTTCCCGGGACTAGCGGACAACAATGAGCAGTTCTTC	CASSFPGLADNNEQFF	NA	TRBV27	TRBJ2-1	TRBD2
TGTGCCAGCAGTTCTCGGGGTCAGCCCCAGCATTTT	CASSSRGQPQHF	NA	TRBV5-6	TRBJ1-5	NA
TGTGCCAGCAATCTCAGGTGGCGGGATCGAACAGATACGCAGTATTTT	CASNLRWRDRTDTQYF	NA	TRBV27	TRBJ2-3	NA
TGTGCCAGCAGTTTATTGGGACAGGGGGCGAATCAGCCCCAGCATTTT	CASSLLGQGANQPQHF	NA	TRBV27	TRBJ1-5	TRBD1
TGTGCCATCGGGGGTCGGGACAGCCTCTACGAGCAGTACTTC	CAIGGRDSLYEQYF	NA	TRBV10-3	TRBJ2-7	TRBD1
TGTGCCAGCAGCTTAACGGGTCGGACCTACAATGAGCAGTTCTTC	CASSLTGRTYNEQFF	NA	TRBV7-6	TRBJ2-1	NA
TGTGCTAGTGGTTTGGTAGGAGACAGGGAGGTCTTGGACAATGAGCAGTTCTTC	CASGLVGDREVLDNEQFF	NA	TRBV12-5	TRBJ2-1	NA
TGTGCCAGCAGCCCGGGGGGAGCTGGTGAGCAGTTCTTC	CASSPGGAGEQFF	once	TRBV13	TRBJ2-1	TRBD2
TGTGCCAGCAGCTCCCCGACTAGTCGGGATACGCAGTATTTT	CASSSPTSRDTQYF	once	TRBV5-6	TRBJ2-3	NA
TGTGCCAGCTCAGTCGACAGGGACACTGAAGCTTTCTTT	CASSVDRDTEAFF	NA	TRBV18	TRBJ1-1	TRBD1
TGTGCCAGCAGCTTAGGTAGCGGAGGCGACACCGGGGAGCTGTTTTTT	CASSLGSGGDTGELFF	NA	TRBV7-2	TRBJ2-2	NA
TGCGCCAGCGCGGGCGGGAGCACAGATACGCAGTATTTT	CASAGGSTDTQYF	NA	TRBV5-1	TRBJ2-3	NA
TGTGCCACCAGCACGGGACTAGCGGTCACCGGGGAGCTGTTTTTT	CATSTGLAVTGELFF	NA	TRBV15	TRBJ2-2	TRBD2
TGCGCCAGCAGCCCCTCCGGGAACCCGCCCGCCTACGAGCAGTACTTC	CASSPSGNPPAYEQYF	NA	TRBV4-1	TRBJ2-7	NA
TGTGCCAGCAGTCCCCCCGGGACTAGCAAACCCCATAACTTC	CASSPPGTSKPHNF	NA	TRBV7-8	TRBJ2-5	TRBD2
TGCGCCAGCGGTGGACATTTCCCCAATCAGCCCCAGCATTTT	CASGGHFPNQPQHF	NA	TRBV4-1	TRBJ1-5	NA
TGTGCCAGTAGTCCACGCCTCGGGGGGGTAGGAAATAATAGCAATCAGCCCCAGCATTTT	CASSPRLGGVGNNSNQPQHF	NA	TRBV19	TRBJ1-5	NA
TGCGCCAGCAGCCGAACGGACAGGGGTACAGATACGCAGTATTTT	CASSRTDRGTDTQYF	NA	TRBV4-1	TRBJ2-3	TRBD1
TGCAGCGTTGGGTGGGGCGCAAGCCAAGAGACCCAGTACTTC	CSVGWGASQETQYF	once	TRBV29-1	TRBJ2-5	NA
TGTGCCAGCAGCTTGGGGACAGGGGCCTACGAGCAGTACTTC	CASSLGTGAYEQYF	NA	TRBV7-9	TRBJ2-7	TRBD1
TGTGCCAGCAGCACTCGACGGGTCGGCCGGGAGCTGTTTTTT	CASSTRRVGRELFF	NA	TRBV28	TRBJ2-2	NA
TGTGCCAGCAGCTTGGGGGGCCCAAGCTCCTACGAGCAGTACTTC	CASSLGGPSSYEQYF	NA	TRBV5-4	TRBJ2-7	NA